The T cell receptor (beta chain) described here comes from a study of shared clonotypes between healthy human individuals. General study results and limits: Expectations were that clonotype sharing among donors would be affected by sequencing depth. Relative to their counterparts shared across all four donors, non-shared clonotypes exhibited diminished generation probabilities.

This CDR3 is built from 14 residues. Germline lookup yields CDR1 LNHDA and CDR2 SQIVND (reference sequence). The trim removed 6 bases at V and 3 bases at J, leaving 5 bases unmatched. Naive CD8 cells lacked CD45RO, underwent positive selection for CCR7 and left out terminally differentiated effector memory CD45RA+ cells. Those who donated were healthy HIV-negative adults, with no recent acute infections or vaccinations reported. As regards this clone: What it binds is not known.

Generated by immunoSEQ multiplex PCR, the TCRdb table keeps only in-frame clones and is missing some. The data contain 600,000 or so clones, roughly 95% of them seen just once; the ten biggest clones take up 0.11%. This clonotype originated in a woman between 25 and 40 years old in good health. What was sequenced was naive CD8+ T cells sorted from blood. The J gene is TRBJ2-1, the V gene TRBV19; 7 positions agree with TRBD1. Here the CDR3 reads CASSGTDHYNEQFF. CDR3 nucleotides: TGTGCCAGTAGCGGGACAGACCACTACAATGAGCAGTTCTTC.